This T cell receptor beta chain derives from a study of a mutant IDH1 vaccine in newly diagnosed glioma. For the study at large: Vaccine dosing followed radiotherapy by 4-6 weeks, or accompanied temozolomide cycles. Patients were pretreated with radiotherapy, temozolomide, or both, mostly both.

This table comes from immunoSEQ multiplex PCR, and its TCRdb copy is limited to in-frame clones, with some not included. The data show some 46,000 clones, roughly 92% seen once. Specified time point: week 35, safety follow-up. Vaccinated patients received 300 ug of mutant IDH1 20-mer peptide per dose, with topical imiquimod. Worth noting for this clone: Its antigen is still unknown.

Study conclusions and caveats: In just under 95% of patients, immune responses induced by the vaccine occurred.

The length of the CDR3 is 19 residues. With V trimmed by 4 bases and J by 0 bases, 8 bases remained unmatched. The germline CDR1 and CDR2 sequences are LNHDA and SQIVND (reference sequence). This sequence joins TRBV19 and TRBJ2-3; 15 nucleotides line up with TRBD2. The sequencing here drew on PBMCs, taken from a glioma patient whose treatment included an IDH1 peptide vaccine. The sequence derives from a man aged 45-65 years with glioma. The CDR3 DNA is TGTGCCAGTAGTACCATCACGGGACTAGCGGGGGGAAGCACAGATACGCAGTATTTT. This sequence encodes CASSTITGLAGGSTDTQYF.